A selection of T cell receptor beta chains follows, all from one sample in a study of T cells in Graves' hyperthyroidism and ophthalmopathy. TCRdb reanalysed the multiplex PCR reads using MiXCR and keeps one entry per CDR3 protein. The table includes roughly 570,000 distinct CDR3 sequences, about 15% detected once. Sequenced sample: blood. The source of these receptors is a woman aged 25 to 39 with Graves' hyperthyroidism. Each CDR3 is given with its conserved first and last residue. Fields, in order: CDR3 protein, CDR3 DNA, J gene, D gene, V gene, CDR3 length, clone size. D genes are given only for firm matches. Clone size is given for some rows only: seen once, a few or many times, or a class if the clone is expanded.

cdr3_aa: CASSPGTGGGHSPLHF
cdr3_nt: TGTGCCAGCAGCCCGGGGACAGGGGGTGGGCATTCACCCCTCCACTTT
j_call: TRBJ1-6
d_call: TRBD1
v_call: TRBV27
cdr3_length: 16
clone_size: many

cdr3_aa: CASSVSGTSFLVNEQFF
cdr3_nt: TGTGCCAGCAGCGTAAGTGGGACTAGCTTTTTAGTCAATGAGCAGTTCTTC
j_call: TRBJ2-1
d_call: TRBD2
v_call: TRBV9
cdr3_length: 17
clone_size: .

cdr3_aa: CASKGVDYEQYF
cdr3_nt: TGTGCCAGCAAGGGAGTGGACTACGAGCAGTACTTC
j_call: TRBJ2-7
d_call: .
v_call: TRBV27
cdr3_length: 12
clone_size: .

cdr3_aa: CATSDSRTASGYTF
cdr3_nt: TGTGCCACCAGTGACTCCAGGACAGCATCCGGCTACACCTTC
j_call: TRBJ1-2
d_call: .
v_call: TRBV24-1
cdr3_length: 14
clone_size: few

cdr3_aa: CASSWGTSGNIQYF
cdr3_nt: TGTGCCAGCAGCTGGGGGACTAGCGGAAACATTCAGTACTTC
j_call: TRBJ2-4
d_call: TRBD2
v_call: TRBV11-2
cdr3_length: 14
clone_size: many

cdr3_aa: CSAGTGLGIAQPQHF
cdr3_nt: TGCAGTGCAGGGACAGGATTGGGGATCGCTCAGCCCCAGCATTTT
j_call: TRBJ1-5
d_call: TRBD1
v_call: TRBV20-1
cdr3_length: 15
clone_size: few

cdr3_aa: CAISDPLGGSYEQYF
cdr3_nt: TGTGCCATCAGTGACCCTCTCGGGGGCTCCTACGAGCAGTACTTC
j_call: TRBJ2-7
d_call: .
v_call: TRBV10-3
cdr3_length: 15
clone_size: .

cdr3_aa: CASSTAPSVPDTQYF
cdr3_nt: TGTGCCAGCAGCACGGCGCCCAGCGTGCCAGATACGCAGTATTTT
j_call: TRBJ2-3
d_call: .
v_call: TRBV3-1
cdr3_length: 15
clone_size: many

cdr3_aa: CASRRETLTDTQYF
cdr3_nt: TGTGCCAGCAGGCGGGAGACCCTCACAGATACGCAGTATTTT
j_call: TRBJ2-3
d_call: TRBD2
v_call: TRBV6-1
cdr3_length: 14
clone_size: .

cdr3_aa: CASSVGGMYNEQFF
cdr3_nt: TGTGCCAGCAGCGTTGGAGGGATGTACAATGAGCAGTTCTTC
j_call: TRBJ2-1
d_call: .
v_call: TRBV11-3
cdr3_length: 14
clone_size: many

cdr3_aa: CSTRPYLTGAGNQPQHF
cdr3_nt: TGCAGTACCAGACCTTACTTGACAGGGGCGGGCAATCAGCCCCAGCATTTT
j_call: TRBJ1-5
d_call: TRBD1
v_call: TRBV20-1
cdr3_length: 17
clone_size: .

cdr3_aa: CASSIGQHGTEAFF
cdr3_nt: TGTGCCAGTAGTATCGGTCAGCACGGCACTGAAGCTTTCTTT
j_call: TRBJ1-1
d_call: .
v_call: TRBV19
cdr3_length: 14
clone_size: many

cdr3_aa: CAIMNGGQETQYF
cdr3_nt: TGTGCCATCATGAACGGGGGTCAAGAGACCCAGTACTTC
j_call: TRBJ2-5
d_call: .
v_call: TRBV10-3
cdr3_length: 13
clone_size: many

cdr3_aa: CASTSSPAPNYGYTF
cdr3_nt: TGTGCCAGCACCTCTTCCCCGGCCCCTAACTATGGCTACACCTTC
j_call: TRBJ1-2
d_call: .
v_call: TRBV6-1
cdr3_length: 15
clone_size: many

cdr3_aa: CASSRKGGGDSYEQYF
cdr3_nt: TGCGCCAGCAGCCGGAAAGGGGGGGGCGACAGTTACGAGCAGTACTTC
j_call: TRBJ2-7
d_call: .
v_call: TRBV5-1
cdr3_length: 16
clone_size: many

cdr3_aa: CASSQGSDLAKNIQYF
cdr3_nt: TGTGCCAGCAGCCAGGGGTCGGACCTAGCCAAAAACATTCAGTACTTC
j_call: TRBJ2-4
d_call: .
v_call: TRBV4-2
cdr3_length: 16
clone_size: few

cdr3_aa: CSARYFDREAGYGYTF
cdr3_nt: TGCAGTGCTAGATACTTCGACAGGGAGGCTGGCTATGGCTACACCTTC
j_call: TRBJ1-2
d_call: TRBD1
v_call: TRBV20-1
cdr3_length: 16
clone_size: few

cdr3_aa: CASNLAGGTGELFF
cdr3_nt: TGTGCCAGCAACCTAGCGGGAGGTACCGGGGAGCTGTTTTTT
j_call: TRBJ2-2
d_call: TRBD2
v_call: TRBV12-3/TRBV12-4
cdr3_length: 14
clone_size: many

cdr3_aa: CSVEGQQETQYF
cdr3_nt: TGCAGCGTCGAAGGACAGCAAGAGACCCAGTACTTC
j_call: TRBJ2-5
d_call: .
v_call: TRBV29-1
cdr3_length: 12
clone_size: .

cdr3_aa: CAWRGQGSYNEQFF
cdr3_nt: TGTGCCTGGAGGGGCCAGGGCTCCTACAATGAGCAGTTCTTC
j_call: TRBJ2-1
d_call: .
v_call: TRBV30
cdr3_length: 14
clone_size: many

cdr3_aa: CASSQRQGGAFF
cdr3_nt: TGTGCCAGCAGCCAACGACAGGGAGGAGCTTTCTTT
j_call: TRBJ1-1
d_call: TRBD1
v_call: TRBV3-1
cdr3_length: 12
clone_size: .

cdr3_aa: CASSLAGTAYTGELFF
cdr3_nt: TGTGCCAGCTCACTCGCTGGGACTGCTTACACCGGGGAGCTGTTTTTT
j_call: TRBJ2-2
d_call: .
v_call: TRBV18
cdr3_length: 16
clone_size: .

cdr3_aa: CASSPYGARSEKLFF
cdr3_nt: TGTGCCAGCAGTCCCTATGGGGCGCGGAGTGAAAAACTGTTTTTT
j_call: TRBJ1-4
d_call: .
v_call: TRBV2
cdr3_length: 15
clone_size: few

cdr3_aa: CASRPTDTGELFF
cdr3_nt: TGTGCCAGCAGGCCGACAGACACCGGGGAGCTGTTTTTT
j_call: TRBJ2-2
d_call: .
v_call: TRBV2
cdr3_length: 13
clone_size: many

cdr3_aa: CASSEKGYGSSYNEQFF
cdr3_nt: TGTGCCAGCAGTGAAAAGGGGTACGGGAGCTCCTACAATGAGCAGTTCTTC
j_call: TRBJ2-1
d_call: .
v_call: TRBV2
cdr3_length: 17
clone_size: .

cdr3_aa: CSAATGGVYEQYF
cdr3_nt: TGCAGTGCCGCGACAGGGGGAGTCTACGAGCAGTACTTC
j_call: TRBJ2-7
d_call: TRBD1
v_call: TRBV20-1
cdr3_length: 13
clone_size: many

cdr3_aa: CSASDRGLYNQPQHF
cdr3_nt: TGCAGTGCTTCGGACAGGGGGCTTTACAATCAGCCCCAGCATTTT
j_call: TRBJ1-5
d_call: TRBD1
v_call: TRBV20-1
cdr3_length: 15
clone_size: few

cdr3_aa: CATSTRLAGETETQYF
cdr3_nt: TGTGCCACCAGTACCCGACTAGCGGGAGAGACGGAGACCCAGTACTTC
j_call: TRBJ2-5
d_call: TRBD2
v_call: TRBV24-1
cdr3_length: 16
clone_size: many

cdr3_aa: CAWSRWGNEQFF
cdr3_nt: TGTGCCTGGAGCCGTTGGGGGAATGAGCAGTTCTTC
j_call: TRBJ2-1
d_call: .
v_call: TRBV30
cdr3_length: 12
clone_size: many

cdr3_aa: CASSLGRAGETQYF
cdr3_nt: TGTGCCAGCAGTTTAGGGCGGGCGGGGGAGACCCAGTACTTC
j_call: TRBJ2-5
d_call: .
v_call: TRBV27
cdr3_length: 14
clone_size: many

cdr3_aa: CASSLEFSSYGYTF
cdr3_nt: TGTGCCAGCAGCTTAGAATTTAGCTCCTATGGCTACACCTTC
j_call: TRBJ1-2
d_call: .
v_call: TRBV11-3
cdr3_length: 14
clone_size: many

cdr3_aa: CASSLAGREGTDTQYF
cdr3_nt: TGTGCCAGCAGCTTAGCGGGGCGGGAGGGCACAGATACGCAGTATTTT
j_call: TRBJ2-3
d_call: TRBD2
v_call: TRBV11-2
cdr3_length: 16
clone_size: many

cdr3_aa: CASIEDYYEQYF
cdr3_nt: TGTGCCAGCATAGAGGATTACTACGAGCAGTACTTC
j_call: TRBJ2-7
d_call: .
v_call: TRBV6-1
cdr3_length: 12
clone_size: .

cdr3_aa: CASSMGTATSYEQYF
cdr3_nt: TGTGCCAGTAGTATGGGGACAGCTACTTCCTACGAGCAGTACTTC
j_call: TRBJ2-7
d_call: TRBD1
v_call: TRBV19
cdr3_length: 15
clone_size: .

cdr3_aa: CASSQGVWTKGSYEQYF
cdr3_nt: TGTGCCAGCAGCCAAGGGGTTTGGACTAAAGGGTCCTACGAGCAGTACTTC
j_call: TRBJ2-7
d_call: .
v_call: TRBV3-1
cdr3_length: 17
clone_size: many

cdr3_aa: CASTPSGIGTDTQYF
cdr3_nt: TGCGCCAGCACCCCTAGCGGGATAGGGACAGATACGCAGTATTTT
j_call: TRBJ2-3
d_call: TRBD2
v_call: TRBV5-1
cdr3_length: 15
clone_size: many

cdr3_aa: CASSPIMGNYEQYF
cdr3_nt: TGTGCCAGCTCACCTATTATGGGTAACTACGAGCAGTACTTC
j_call: TRBJ2-7
d_call: .
v_call: TRBV18
cdr3_length: 14
clone_size: few

cdr3_aa: CASSFELGYEQFF
cdr3_nt: TGTGCCAGCAGTTTTGAGCTGGGCTATGAGCAGTTCTTC
j_call: TRBJ2-1
d_call: .
v_call: TRBV27
cdr3_length: 13
clone_size: .

cdr3_aa: CASSYSPRDHSGNTIYF
cdr3_nt: TGTGCCAGCAGTTACTCCCCGCGTGACCACTCTGGAAACACCATATATTTT
j_call: TRBJ1-3
d_call: .
v_call: TRBV6-5
cdr3_length: 17
clone_size: once

cdr3_aa: CASELGGVDTQYF
cdr3_nt: TGTGCCAGCGAACTAGGCGGGGTAGATACGCAGTATTTT
j_call: TRBJ2-3
d_call: .
v_call: TRBV13
cdr3_length: 13
clone_size: many

cdr3_aa: CASTTVLGSPLHF
cdr3_nt: TGTGCCAGCACGACAGTCCTGGGTTCACCCCTCCACTTT
j_call: TRBJ1-6
d_call: .
v_call: TRBV6-1
cdr3_length: 13
clone_size: many